This T cell receptor beta chain was captured by sequencing in a study of blood T cell repertoires in COVID-19. Study-wide background: The study drew acute and convalescent COVID-19 samples from the United States, Italy and Spain. From T cells, B-cell-depleted T cells, or PBMCs came the material, which was cDNA or gDNA.

V was pared by 5 bases and J by 5 bases, with 6 bases of the junction left unmatched. Germline loops: CDR1 SGHTA, CDR2 FQGNSA. This CDR3 is 15 amino acids long. Profiled with immunoSEQ multiplex PCR; TCRdb holds only in-frame clones, not every one. Counted here are around 95,000 clones, around four fifths occurring once; the ten biggest clones make up approximately 31%. The chain uses TRBV7-2 and TRBJ2-2; 9 nucleotides line up with TRBD1. Sequencing was carried out using peripheral blood. The clonotype was recovered from a man in his sixties or seventies with active or convalescent COVID-19. The CDR3 DNA sequence: TGTGCCAGCAGCATACAGGGGGCCCGAACCGGGGAGCTGTTTTTT. The encoded protein is CASSIQGARTGELFF.